The 19 T cell receptor beta chains below come from one sample, sequenced in a study of shared clonotypes between healthy human individuals. Repertoires were generated with immunoSEQ multiplex PCR, while TCRdb's copy carries only in-frame clones and drops some. This table holds some 680,000 clones, around four fifths found once. Specimen: memory CD4+ T cells sorted from blood. Subset specified: CD45RA-negative fraction. These receptor sequences come from a woman aged 25 to 39 in good health.

The chain recombines TRBV25-1 with TRBJ2-1; TRBD2 aligns across 8 bases. CDR1 is MGHDK and CDR2 is SYGVNS in the germline V gene. The CDR3 totals 14 residues. V trimming: 7 bases; J trimming: 6 bases; junction bases outside the gene matches: 8. DNA for the CDR3: TGTGCCAGCACCCATCGGGGGGGGGCCAATGAGCAGTTCTTC. Its translation is CASTHRGGANEQFF.

This clone was seen just once. Germline is not matched at one junction end, which may reflect a read error. The chain joins TRBV4-2 to TRBJ1-3; no clear D gene. The CDR3 totals 17 residues. CDR1 LGHNA and CDR2 YNFKEQ come from the germline V gene. The DNA of the CDR3 is TGTGCCAGCAGCCAAGATGGCGGAAGGGCGTCTGGAAACACCGTATATTTT. Translating it yields CASSQDGGRASGNTVYF.

This chain joins TRBV5-4 and TRBJ1-1; D is uncertain. The V gene lost 1 base and the J gene lost 2 bases, with 9 bases spanning the gap. Germline lookup yields CDR1 SGHNT and CDR2 YYREEE (reference sequence). CDR3 length equals 14 residues. CDR3: CASSLLGVNTEAFF. The CDR3 DNA reads as TGTGCCAGCAGCTTGTTAGGAGTAAACACTGAAGCTTTCTTT.

The chain has TRBV25-1 and TRBJ2-1; D ambiguous. Germline V gene lookup returns CDR1 MGHDK and CDR2 SYGVNS. Between the trimmed V and J ends, which lost 6 bases and 5 bases, there was a span of 5 bases. The CDR3 covers 11 residues. The CDR3 coding sequence is TGTGCCAGCAGCGGTGACAATGAGCAGTTCTTC. Encoded protein: CASSGDNEQFF.

The V call is TRBV7-9, the J call TRBJ1-2; 7 bases align to TRBD1. The CDR3 length is 14 residues. V shed 7 bases, J shed 4 bases, and the junction held 9 bases outside the gene matches. Germline V lookup: CDR1 SEHNR, CDR2 FQNEAQ (reference sequence). Here the CDR3 DNA reads TGTGCCAGCAACTACGGGGAGGGGGCCTATGGCTACACCTTC. Its protein product is CASNYGEGAYGYTF.

The chain joins TRBV28 to TRBJ1-3; no clear D gene. Germline loops: CDR1 MDHEN, CDR2 SYDVKM. The CDR3 runs 17 residues. The V and J ends lost 7 bases and 2 bases respectively, with 21 bases between them. CDR3 in amino acids: CASTPTDGLNTGNTIYF. The CDR3 nucleotides read TGTGCCAGCACCCCCACAGATGGCTTAAACACTGGAAACACCATATATTTT.

The chain links TRBV27 to TRBJ2-3, with 7 bases matching TRBD1. This CDR3 has 15 residues. The germline V gene has CDR1 MNHEY and CDR2 SMNVEV (reference sequence). The junction had 10 bases not matched to a gene; V was cut back by 8 bases and J by 2 bases. CDR3 sequence reads: CASEPRQGSTDTQYF. The CDR3 DNA reads TGTGCCAGCGAACCACGACAGGGATCCACAGATACGCAGTATTTT.

The chain couples TRBV27 to TRBJ2-5, with 7 nucleotides matching TRBD2. Germline V gives CDR1 MNHEY, CDR2 SMNVEV (reference sequence). The CDR3 consists of 13 residues. The J segment lost 5 bases and the V segment lost 6 bases, leaving 6 bases of the junction unmatched. This chain's CDR3 is CASRSSRGETQYF. Written as DNA, the CDR3 is TGTGCCAGCAGATCCTCGCGGGGGGAGACCCAGTACTTC.

This clone was counted only a few times. The J gene is TRBJ2-2, the V gene TRBV6-1, with 7 bases lining up with TRBD1. Looked up from germline, CDR1 is MNHNS and CDR2 is SASEGT. The CDR3 spans 14 residues. After removal of 4 bases from V and 4 bases from J, the junction contained 3 bases not matched to a gene. CDR3 amino acids: CASSATGTTGELFF. The DNA for the CDR3 is TGTGCCAGCAGTGCGACAGGGACCACCGGGGAGCTGTTTTTT.

Of note for this clone: An end of the junction does not agree with germline; a read error may underlie this. The gene calls are TRBV5-4 and TRBJ2-1; D call uncertain. This CDR3 is 13 amino acids long. Germline CDR1 and CDR2: SGHNT and YYREEE (reference sequence). This CDR3 reads CASSLDDRVSEIF. The CDR3 nucleotides read TGTGCCAGCAGCTTGGATGACCGGGTCTCAGAAATCTTC.

V is TRBV5-1 and J is TRBJ2-5; maybe TRBD1 (6 bases). The germline V gene encodes CDR1 SGHRS and CDR2 YFSETQ. The CDR3 spans 14 residues. Trimming shortened V by 3 bases and J by 5 bases, and 14 bases separated the two germline ends. In nucleotides, the CDR3 is TGCGCCAGCAGCTCGGACAGTGTGGAGGAGACCCAGTACTTC. Amino acid sequence: CASSSDSVEETQYF.

Remarks on this clone: The same CDR3 arises from other DNA sequences in this sample as well. V usage is TRBV4-2 and J usage is TRBJ1-1, with D possibly matching TRBD1 (6 bases). The germline V gene has CDR1 LGHNA and CDR2 YNFKEQ. V was cut by 4 bases and J by 4 bases, with 10 bases left in between. This CDR3 is built from 13 residues. The CDR3 loop reads CASSRTGSTEAFF. CDR3 in DNA: TGTGCCAGCAGCCGAACAGGGAGCACTGAAGCTTTCTTT.

The chain uses TRBV5-1 and TRBJ1-5, with D possibly matching TRBD1 (6 bases). V lost 4 bases and J 2 bases, leaving 10 bases between the germline ends. CDR3 length: 14 residues. Germline lookup yields CDR1 SGHRS and CDR2 YFSETQ. CDR3 coding DNA: TGCGCCAGCAGCAAACAGGGTGGCAATCAGCCCCAGCATTTT. The encoded protein is CASSKQGGNQPQHF.

This chain joins TRBV4-2 and TRBJ1-2, with 8 bases that match TRBD1. Trimming took 4 bases from V and 7 from J; bases not matched to a gene: 8. CDR1 LGHNA and CDR2 YNFKEQ come from the germline V gene. This CDR3 is built from 14 residues. The DNA for the CDR3 is TGTGCCAGCAGCCCTACGGCAGGGGGCGGTGGCTACACCTTC. The encoded protein is CASSPTAGGGGYTF.

In nucleotides, the CDR3 is TGCGCCAGCAGCCTAGAATGGACAGATGAAAAACTGTTTTTT. Its translation: CASSLEWTDEKLFF. V gene TRBV4-1 combines with J gene TRBJ1-4, with D possibly matching TRBD1 (6 bases). The CDR3 has 14 residues. V lost 4 bases, J lost 6 bases, and 12 bases lay in between. Germline CDR1 MGHRA, CDR2 YSYEKL.

The gene calls are TRBV28 and TRBJ2-7, with 8 bases fitting TRBD2. The CDR3 loop spans 18 amino acids. Germline V CDR1 and CDR2: MDHEN, SYDVKM. V dropped 7 bases and J dropped 2; count of bases not matched to a gene: 19. The CDR3 nucleotides read TGTGCCAGCACTTCTTCGAGTATTCGGACTAGCCTAACCTACGAGCAGTACTTC. This encodes CASTSSSIRTSLTYEQYF.

This clone was counted only a few times. The same CDR3 is also encoded by other DNA sequences in this sample. The CDR3 DNA is TGTGCCAGCAGTTACTCGACAGGGGGGGCAGATACGCAGTATTTT. Translation: CASSYSTGGADTQYF. This chain links TRBV6-6 with TRBJ2-3; 9 positions agree with TRBD1. In germline, CDR1 is MNHNY, CDR2 SVGAGI (reference sequence). This CDR3 comprises 15 residues. V lost 0 bases to trimming and J lost 4 bases; unmatched junction nucleotides: 2.

The chain carries TRBV11-2 and TRBJ2-7; the D is unclear. CDR1 SGHAT and CDR2 FQNNGV come from the germline V gene. Trimming took 7 bases from V and 6 from J, leaving 16 bases between them. The length of the CDR3 is 13 residues. CDR3 amino acids: CASMARAFGEQYF. CDR3 DNA sequence: TGTGCCAGCATGGCTAGAGCGTTCGGCGAGCAGTACTTC.

The rearrangement links TRBV6-5 to TRBJ1-2; no clear D gene. The germline V and J ends were trimmed by 6 bases and 6 bases, with 20 bases remaining between them. In germline, CDR1 is MNHEY, CDR2 SVGAGI. This CDR3 region has 15 residues. DNA for the CDR3: TGTGCCAGCAGCCCCCGATTTGAACCTGGTCATGGCTACACCTTC. This gives the protein CASSPRFEPGHGYTF.